Given below is one T cell receptor (beta chain) in context. This specimen comes from a study of regulatory T cells in long-lasting Graves disease. The J segment lost 1 base and the V segment lost 1 base, leaving 6 bases of the junction unmatched. The CDR3 runs to 16 residues. Germline V gives CDR1 LGHDT, CDR2 YNNKEL (reference sequence). Time point in this sample: persistent/refractory GD, antithyroid drugs over 5 years with positive TRAb. Following extraction of RNA from PBMCs, that RNA was used to make the TCR library. Under American Thyroid Association guidelines, Graves' disease was diagnosed. EDTA tubes received approximately 9 milliliters of drawn peripheral blood. Arm-PCR of CDR3 regions and iRepertoire HTBI primers were the basis on which TCR beta libraries were built. Original processing methods: Among the samples, approximately 60 TRBV and some 15 TRBJ segments were identified. TCRdb itself ran the multiplex PCR reads through MiXCR, one entry per CDR3 protein. The V and J calls were determined by TCRdb, not by the authors. The table has a few hundred thousand distinct CDR3 sequences, around a quarter seen once.

Sequences were derived from peripheral blood mononuclear cells (PBMCs), sampled when the disease was refractory, from a patient treated with antithyroid drugs. The source of this sequence is a female donor with Graves disease. V gene TRBV3-1 combines with J gene TRBJ1-1; 7 bases match TRBD1. The CDR3 loop is CASSQGWGQRNTEAFF. The CDR3 DNA follows: TGTGCCAGCAGCCAAGGGTGGGGACAGCGGAACACTGAAGCTTTCTTT.